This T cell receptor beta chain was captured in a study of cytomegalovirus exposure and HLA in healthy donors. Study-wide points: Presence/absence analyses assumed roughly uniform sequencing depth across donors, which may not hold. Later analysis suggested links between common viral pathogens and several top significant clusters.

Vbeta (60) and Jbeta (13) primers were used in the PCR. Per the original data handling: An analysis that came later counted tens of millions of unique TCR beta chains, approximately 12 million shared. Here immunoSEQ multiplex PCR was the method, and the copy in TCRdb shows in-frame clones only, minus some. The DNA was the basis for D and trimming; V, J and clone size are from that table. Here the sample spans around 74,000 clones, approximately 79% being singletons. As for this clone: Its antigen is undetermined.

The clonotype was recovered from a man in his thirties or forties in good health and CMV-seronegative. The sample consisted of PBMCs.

The CDR3 coding sequence is TGTGCCAGCAGCCTAGTCGCGCTGAATAATTCACCCCTCCACTTT. Translated: CASSLVALNNSPLHF. This chain joins TRBV7-2 and TRBJ1-6; no definite D call. CDR3 length: 15 amino acids. The V gene's germline CDR1 is SGHTA and CDR2 FQGNSA. With 5 bases removed from V and 5 bases from J, the gap between germline ends came to 13 bases.